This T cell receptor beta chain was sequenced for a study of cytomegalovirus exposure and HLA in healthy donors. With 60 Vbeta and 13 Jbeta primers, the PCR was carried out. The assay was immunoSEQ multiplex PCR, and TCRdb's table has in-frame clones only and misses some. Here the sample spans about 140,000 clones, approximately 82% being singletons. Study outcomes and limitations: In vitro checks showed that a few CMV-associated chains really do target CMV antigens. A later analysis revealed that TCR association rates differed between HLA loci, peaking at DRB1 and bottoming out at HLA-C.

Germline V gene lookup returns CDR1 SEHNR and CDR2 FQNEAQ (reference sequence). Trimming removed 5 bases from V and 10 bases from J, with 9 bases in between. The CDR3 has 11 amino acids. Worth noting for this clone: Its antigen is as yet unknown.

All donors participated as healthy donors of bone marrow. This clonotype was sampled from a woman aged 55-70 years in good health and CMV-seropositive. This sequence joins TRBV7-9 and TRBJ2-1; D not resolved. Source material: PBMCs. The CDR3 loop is CASSTRREQFF. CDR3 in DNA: TGTGCCAGCAGCACCCGCAGAGAGCAGTTCTTC.